This T cell receptor beta chain was sequenced during a study of blood T cell repertoires in COVID-19. Looking at the study overall: Samples taken during acute and convalescent COVID-19 were collected in the United States, Italy and Spain. The analysed material was cDNA or gDNA that came from T cells, B-cell-depleted T cells, or PBMCs.

Authors' data handling: Amplifying reference gene primers gave estimates of nucleated cell counts. The table came from immunoSEQ multiplex PCR; TCRdb's copy has only in-frame clones and leaves some out. That table supplies the V and J calls and clone size; D and trimming were determined from the DNA. The repertoire holds 120,000 or so clones, over 65% seen once, with 3.5% to 4.5% in the top ten. The CDR3 is 13 amino acids. The V and J ends lost 0 bases and 8 bases respectively, with 8 bases between them. The germline CDR1 and CDR2 sequences are SGHDT and YYEEEE. The sequenced sample consisted of peripheral blood. The receptor was derived from a man between 60 and 70 years old with acute or convalescent COVID-19. This chain links TRBV5-6 with TRBJ1-4; no clear D gene. The CDR3 DNA reads TGTGCCAGCAGCTTGGGAGCAGGAGAAAAACTGTTTTTT. Translation: CASSLGAGEKLFF.